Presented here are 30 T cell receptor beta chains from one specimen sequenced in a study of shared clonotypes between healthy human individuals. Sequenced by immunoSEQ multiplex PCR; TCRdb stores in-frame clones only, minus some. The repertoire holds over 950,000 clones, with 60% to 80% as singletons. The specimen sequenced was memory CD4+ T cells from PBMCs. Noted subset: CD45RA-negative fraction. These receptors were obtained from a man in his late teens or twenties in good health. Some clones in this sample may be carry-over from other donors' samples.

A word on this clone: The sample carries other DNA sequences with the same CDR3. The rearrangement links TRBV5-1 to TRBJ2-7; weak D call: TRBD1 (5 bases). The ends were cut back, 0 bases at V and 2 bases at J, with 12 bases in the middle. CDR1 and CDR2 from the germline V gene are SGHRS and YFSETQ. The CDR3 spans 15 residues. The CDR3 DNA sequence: TGCGCCAGCAGCTTGGTAGCAGGGAACCCCTACGAGCAGTACTTC. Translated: CASSLVAGNPYEQYF.

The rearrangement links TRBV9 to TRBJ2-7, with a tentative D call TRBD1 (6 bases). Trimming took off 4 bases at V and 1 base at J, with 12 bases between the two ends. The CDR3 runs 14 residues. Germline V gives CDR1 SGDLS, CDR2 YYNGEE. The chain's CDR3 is CASSPGTHSYEQYF. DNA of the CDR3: TGTGCCAGCAGCCCAGGGACACATTCCTACGAGCAGTACTTC.

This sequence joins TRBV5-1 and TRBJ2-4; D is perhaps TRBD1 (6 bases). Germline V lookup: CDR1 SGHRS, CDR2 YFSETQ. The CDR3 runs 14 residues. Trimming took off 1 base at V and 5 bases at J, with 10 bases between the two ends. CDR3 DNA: TGCGCCAGCAGCTTGAACAGGGTTCAAAACATTCAGTACTTC. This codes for CASSLNRVQNIQYF.

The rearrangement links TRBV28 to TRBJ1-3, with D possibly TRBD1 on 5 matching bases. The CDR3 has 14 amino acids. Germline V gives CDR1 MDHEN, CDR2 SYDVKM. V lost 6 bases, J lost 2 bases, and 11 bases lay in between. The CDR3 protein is CASSNGGAGNTIYF. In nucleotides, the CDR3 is TGTGCCAGCAGCAATGGGGGTGCTGGAAACACCATATATTTT.

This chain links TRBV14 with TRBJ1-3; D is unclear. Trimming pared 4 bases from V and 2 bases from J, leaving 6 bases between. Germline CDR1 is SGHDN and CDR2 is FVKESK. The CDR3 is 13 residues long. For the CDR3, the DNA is TGTGCCAGCAGCCCGCACACTGGAAACACCATATATTTT. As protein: CASSPHTGNTIYF.

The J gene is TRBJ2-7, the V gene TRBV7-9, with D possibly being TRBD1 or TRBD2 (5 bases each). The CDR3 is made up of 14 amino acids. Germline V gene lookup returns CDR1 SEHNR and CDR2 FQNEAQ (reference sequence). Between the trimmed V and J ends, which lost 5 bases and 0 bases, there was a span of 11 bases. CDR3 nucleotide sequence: TGTGCCAGCAGCGCCTCCGGGACCTCCTACGAGCAGTACTTC. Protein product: CASSASGTSYEQYF.

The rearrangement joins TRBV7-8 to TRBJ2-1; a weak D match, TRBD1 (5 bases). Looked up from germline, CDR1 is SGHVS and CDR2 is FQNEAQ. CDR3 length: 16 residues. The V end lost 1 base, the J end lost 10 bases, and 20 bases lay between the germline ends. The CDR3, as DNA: TGTGCCAGCAGCTTAGGGCAGGGTACAACCCGTGGCGAGCAGTTCTTC. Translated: CASSLGQGTTRGEQFF.

This CDR3 is CASSLWRSRAGTSNTEAFF. The DNA of the CDR3 is TGTGCCAGCAGTTTATGGCGAAGCAGGGCAGGTACATCGAACACTGAAGCTTTCTTT. The chain employs TRBV27 and TRBJ1-1; D may be TRBD1 (5 bases). CDR1 and CDR2 (germline): MNHEY, SMNVEV (reference sequence). V was shortened by 1 base and J by 1 base, with 22 bases between the two germline ends. The CDR3 spans 19 residues.

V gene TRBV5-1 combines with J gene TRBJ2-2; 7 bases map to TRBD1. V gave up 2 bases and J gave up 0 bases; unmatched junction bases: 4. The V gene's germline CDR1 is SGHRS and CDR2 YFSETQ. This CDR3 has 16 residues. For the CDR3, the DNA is TGCGCCAGCAGCTTACAGACAGGGACGAACACCGGGGAGCTGTTTTTT. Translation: CASSLQTGTNTGELFF.

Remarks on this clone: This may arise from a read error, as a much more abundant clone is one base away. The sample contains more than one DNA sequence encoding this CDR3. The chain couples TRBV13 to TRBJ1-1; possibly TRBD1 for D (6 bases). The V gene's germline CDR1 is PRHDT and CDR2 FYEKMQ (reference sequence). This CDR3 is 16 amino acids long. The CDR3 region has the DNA TGTGCCAGCAGCTTAGTGGGGGCAGGGGATAGCACTGAGGCTTTCTTT. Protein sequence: CASSLVGAGDSTEAFF.

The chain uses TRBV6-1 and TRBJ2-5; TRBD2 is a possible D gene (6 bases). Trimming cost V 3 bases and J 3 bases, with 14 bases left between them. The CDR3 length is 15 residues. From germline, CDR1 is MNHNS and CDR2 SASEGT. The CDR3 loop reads CASSERDWGEETQYF. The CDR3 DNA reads TGTGCCAGCAGTGAGAGGGACTGGGGGGAAGAGACCCAGTACTTC.

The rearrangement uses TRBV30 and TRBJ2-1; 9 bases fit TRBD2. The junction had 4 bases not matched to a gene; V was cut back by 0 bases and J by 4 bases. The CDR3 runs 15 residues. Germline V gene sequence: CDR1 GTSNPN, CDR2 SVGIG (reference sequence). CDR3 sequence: CAWSVLAGRYNEQFF. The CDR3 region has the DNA TGTGCCTGGAGTGTTCTAGCGGGGAGGTACAATGAGCAGTTCTTC.

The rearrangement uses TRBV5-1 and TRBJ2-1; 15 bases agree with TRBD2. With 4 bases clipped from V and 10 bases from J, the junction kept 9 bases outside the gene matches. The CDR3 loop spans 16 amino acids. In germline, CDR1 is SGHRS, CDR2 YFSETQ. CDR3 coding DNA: TGCGCCAGCAGCGGGGGACTAGCGGGAGGCCCCTTGGAGCAGTTCTTC. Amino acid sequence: CASSGGLAGGPLEQFF.

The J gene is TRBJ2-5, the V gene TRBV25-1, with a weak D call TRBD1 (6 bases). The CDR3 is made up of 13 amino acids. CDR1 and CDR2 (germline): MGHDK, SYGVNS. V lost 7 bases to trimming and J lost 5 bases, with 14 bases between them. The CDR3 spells CASTGHPGETQYF. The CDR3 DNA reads TGTGCCAGCACGGGACACCCCGGGGAGACCCAGTACTTC.

The CDR3 DNA is TGTGCCAGCAGCTTGGGGACTAGCGGGAGTATTGGTAGCGAGCAGTACTTC. It translates to CASSLGTSGSIGSEQYF. The chain employs TRBV5-6 and TRBJ2-7, with 13 bases matching TRBD2. Losses at the gene ends were 0 bases for V and 6 bases for J; bases not matched to a gene: 9. The CDR3 length is 17 residues. Germline values: CDR1 SGHDT, CDR2 YYEEEE.

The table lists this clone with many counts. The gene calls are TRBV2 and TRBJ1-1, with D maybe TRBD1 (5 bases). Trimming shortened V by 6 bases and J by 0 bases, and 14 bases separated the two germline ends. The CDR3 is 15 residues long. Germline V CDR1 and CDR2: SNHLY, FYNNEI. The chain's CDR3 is CASRLTTDMNTEAFF. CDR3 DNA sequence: TGTGCCAGCAGGTTAACGACAGATATGAACACTGAAGCTTTCTTT.

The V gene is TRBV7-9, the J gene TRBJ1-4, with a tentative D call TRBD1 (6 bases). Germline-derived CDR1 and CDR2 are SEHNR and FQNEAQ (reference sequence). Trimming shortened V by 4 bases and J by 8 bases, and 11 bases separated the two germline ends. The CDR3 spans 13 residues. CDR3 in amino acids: CASSWYGGEKLFF. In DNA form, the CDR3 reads TGTGCCAGCAGCTGGTACGGGGGCGAAAAACTGTTTTTT.

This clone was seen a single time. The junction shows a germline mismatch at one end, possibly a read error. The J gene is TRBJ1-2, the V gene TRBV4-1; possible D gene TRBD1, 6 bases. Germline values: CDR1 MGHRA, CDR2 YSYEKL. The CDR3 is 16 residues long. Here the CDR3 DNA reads TGCGCCAGCAGCCCGTTATTTCAACAGGGTAACTATGGCTGCACCTTC. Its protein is CASSPLFQQGNYGCTF.

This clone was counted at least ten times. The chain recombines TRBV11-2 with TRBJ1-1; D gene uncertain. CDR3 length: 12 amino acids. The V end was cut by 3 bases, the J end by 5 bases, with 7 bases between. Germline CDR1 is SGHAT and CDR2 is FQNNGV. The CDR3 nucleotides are TGTGCCAGCAGCTTTGTTCAAACTGAAGCTTTCTTT. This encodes CASSFVQTEAFF. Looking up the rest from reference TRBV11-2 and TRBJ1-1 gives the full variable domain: EAGVAQSPRYKIIEKRQSVAFWCNPISGHATLYWYQQILGQGPKLLIQFQNNGVVDDSQLPKDRFSAERLKGVDSTLKIQPAKLEDSAVYLCASSFVQTEAFFGQGTRLTVV.

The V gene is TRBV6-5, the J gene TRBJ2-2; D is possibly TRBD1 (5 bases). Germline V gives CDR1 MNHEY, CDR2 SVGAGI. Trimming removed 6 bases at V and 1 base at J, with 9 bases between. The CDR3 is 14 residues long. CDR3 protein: CASRLDRNTGELFF. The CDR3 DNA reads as TGTGCCAGCAGACTTGACAGGAACACCGGGGAGCTGTTTTTT.

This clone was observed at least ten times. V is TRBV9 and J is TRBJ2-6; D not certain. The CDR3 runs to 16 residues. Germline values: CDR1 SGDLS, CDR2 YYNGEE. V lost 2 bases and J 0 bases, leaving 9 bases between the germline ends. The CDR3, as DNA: TGTGCCAGCAGCGTTCTGATTCCCTCTGGGGCCAACGTCCTGACTTTC. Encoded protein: CASSVLIPSGANVLTF. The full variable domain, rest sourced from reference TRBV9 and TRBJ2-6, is DSGVTQTPKHLITATGQRVTLRCSPRSGDLSVYWYQQSLDQGLQFLIQYYNGEERAKGNILERFSAQQFPDLHSELNLSSLELGDSALYFCASSVLIPSGANVLTFGAGSRLTVL.

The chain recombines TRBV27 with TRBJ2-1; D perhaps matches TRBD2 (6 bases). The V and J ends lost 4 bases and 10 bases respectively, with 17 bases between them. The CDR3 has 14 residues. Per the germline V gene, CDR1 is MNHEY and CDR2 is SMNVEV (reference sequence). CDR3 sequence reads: CASSSFGGFWEQFF. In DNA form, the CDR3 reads TGTGCCAGCAGTTCATTCGGGGGTTTCTGGGAGCAGTTCTTC.

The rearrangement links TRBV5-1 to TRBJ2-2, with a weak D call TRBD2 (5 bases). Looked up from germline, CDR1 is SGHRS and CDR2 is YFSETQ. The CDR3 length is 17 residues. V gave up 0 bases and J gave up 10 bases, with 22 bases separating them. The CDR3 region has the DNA TGCGCCAGCAGCTTGGGAGGGAGTGGCTGGCTGGTCGAGGAGCTGTTTTTT. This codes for CASSLGGSGWLVEELFF.

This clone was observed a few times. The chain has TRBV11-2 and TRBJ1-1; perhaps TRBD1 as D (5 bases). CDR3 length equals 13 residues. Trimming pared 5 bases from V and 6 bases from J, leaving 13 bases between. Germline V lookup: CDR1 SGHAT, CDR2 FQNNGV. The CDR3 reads CASSPALTAEAFF. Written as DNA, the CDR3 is TGTGCCAGCAGCCCCGCCTTGACAGCTGAAGCTTTCTTT.

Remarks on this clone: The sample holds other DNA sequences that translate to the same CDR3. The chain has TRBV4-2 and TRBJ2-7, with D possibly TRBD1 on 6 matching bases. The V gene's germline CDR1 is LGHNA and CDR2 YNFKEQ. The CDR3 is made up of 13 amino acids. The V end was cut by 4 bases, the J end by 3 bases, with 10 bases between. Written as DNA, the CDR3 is TGTGCCAGCAGCCCGAAACAGGGCTACGAGCAGTACTTC. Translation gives CASSPKQGYEQYF.

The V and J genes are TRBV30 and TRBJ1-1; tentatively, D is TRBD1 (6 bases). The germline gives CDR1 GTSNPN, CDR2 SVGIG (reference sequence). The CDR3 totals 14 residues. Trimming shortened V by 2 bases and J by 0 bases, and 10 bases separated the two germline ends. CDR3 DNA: TGTGCCTGGAGTCGGGGGGCGGTGAACACTGAAGCTTTCTTT. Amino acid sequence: CAWSRGAVNTEAFF.

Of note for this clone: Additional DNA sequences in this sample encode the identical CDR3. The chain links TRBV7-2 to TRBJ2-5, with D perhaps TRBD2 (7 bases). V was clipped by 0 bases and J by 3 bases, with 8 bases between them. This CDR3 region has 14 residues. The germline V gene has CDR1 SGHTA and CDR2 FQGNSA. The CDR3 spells CASSLAGGEETQYF. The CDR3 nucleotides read TGTGCCAGCAGCTTAGCAGGGGGGGAAGAGACCCAGTACTTC.

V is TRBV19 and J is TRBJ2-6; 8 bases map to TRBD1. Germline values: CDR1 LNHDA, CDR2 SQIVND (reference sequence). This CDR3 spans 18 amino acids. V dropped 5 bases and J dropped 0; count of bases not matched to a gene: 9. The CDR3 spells CASSALQGVSSGANVLTF. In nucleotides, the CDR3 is TGTGCCAGTAGTGCTTTACAGGGGGTAAGCTCTGGGGCCAACGTCCTGACTTTC.

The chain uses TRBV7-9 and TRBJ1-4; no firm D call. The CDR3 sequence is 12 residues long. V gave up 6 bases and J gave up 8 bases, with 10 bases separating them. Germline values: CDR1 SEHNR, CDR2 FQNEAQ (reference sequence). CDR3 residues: CASRSTGEKLFF. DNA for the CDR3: TGTGCCAGCAGATCCACGGGGGAAAAACTGTTTTTT.

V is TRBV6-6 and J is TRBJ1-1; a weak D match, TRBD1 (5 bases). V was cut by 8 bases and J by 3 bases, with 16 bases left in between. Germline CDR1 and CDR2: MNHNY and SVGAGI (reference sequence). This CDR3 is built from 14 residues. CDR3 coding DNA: TGTGCCAGCGGAGTGATGGTAGGGGACACTGAAGCTTTCTTT. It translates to CASGVMVGDTEAFF.